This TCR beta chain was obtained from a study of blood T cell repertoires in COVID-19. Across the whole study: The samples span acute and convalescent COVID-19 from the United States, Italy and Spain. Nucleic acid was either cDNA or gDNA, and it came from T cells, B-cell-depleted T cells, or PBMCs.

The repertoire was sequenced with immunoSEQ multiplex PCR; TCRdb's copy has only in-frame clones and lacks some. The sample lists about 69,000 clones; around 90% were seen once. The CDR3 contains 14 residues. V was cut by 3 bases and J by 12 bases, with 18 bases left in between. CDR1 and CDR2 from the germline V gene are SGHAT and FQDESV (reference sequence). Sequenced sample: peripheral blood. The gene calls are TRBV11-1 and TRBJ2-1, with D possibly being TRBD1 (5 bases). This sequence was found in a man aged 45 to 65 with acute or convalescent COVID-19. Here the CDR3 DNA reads TGTGCCAGCAGCTTGGGTGTGCAGGGTGGTGGGCAGTTCTTC. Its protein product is CASSLGVQGGGQFF.